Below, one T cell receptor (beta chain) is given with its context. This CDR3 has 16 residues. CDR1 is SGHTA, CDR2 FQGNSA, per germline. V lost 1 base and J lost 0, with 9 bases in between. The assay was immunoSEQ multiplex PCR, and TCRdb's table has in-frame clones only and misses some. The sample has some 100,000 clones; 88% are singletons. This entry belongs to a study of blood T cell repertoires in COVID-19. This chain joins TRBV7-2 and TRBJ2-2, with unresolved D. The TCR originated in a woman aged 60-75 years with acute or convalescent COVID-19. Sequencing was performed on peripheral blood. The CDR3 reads CASSLVGLPNTGELFF. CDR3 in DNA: TGTGCCAGCAGCTTAGTTGGCCTTCCGAACACCGGGGAGCTGTTTTTT.